This TCR beta chain was captured in a study of blood T cell repertoires in COVID-19. On the study more broadly: Researchers got acute and convalescent COVID-19 samples from the United States, Italy and Spain.

In the original analysis: For nucleated cells, counts were estimated from reference gene primer amplification. The method was immunoSEQ multiplex PCR; TCRdb's version includes in-frame clones alone and lacks a portion of them. The V and J calls and clone size are taken from that table; D and trimming were inferred from the DNA. The sample comprises hundreds of thousands of clones, about 88% of which are singletons, and 3% rests with the top ten. The clonotype comes from a woman between 50 and 59 years old who had recovered from COVID-19. The sample taken for sequencing was PBMCs or T cells enriched from blood (not recorded which).

The chain's CDR3 is CASSIDPRQSPQPQHF. CDR3 nucleotides: TGTGCCAGTAGTATAGATCCCCGACAGTCCCCCCAGCCCCAGCATTTT. The rearrangement uses TRBV19 and TRBJ1-5; a weak D match, TRBD1 (5 bases). The CDR3 covers 16 residues. Germline-derived CDR1 and CDR2 are LNHDA and SQIVND (reference sequence). Trimming took off 0 bases at V and 7 bases at J, with 16 bases between the two ends.